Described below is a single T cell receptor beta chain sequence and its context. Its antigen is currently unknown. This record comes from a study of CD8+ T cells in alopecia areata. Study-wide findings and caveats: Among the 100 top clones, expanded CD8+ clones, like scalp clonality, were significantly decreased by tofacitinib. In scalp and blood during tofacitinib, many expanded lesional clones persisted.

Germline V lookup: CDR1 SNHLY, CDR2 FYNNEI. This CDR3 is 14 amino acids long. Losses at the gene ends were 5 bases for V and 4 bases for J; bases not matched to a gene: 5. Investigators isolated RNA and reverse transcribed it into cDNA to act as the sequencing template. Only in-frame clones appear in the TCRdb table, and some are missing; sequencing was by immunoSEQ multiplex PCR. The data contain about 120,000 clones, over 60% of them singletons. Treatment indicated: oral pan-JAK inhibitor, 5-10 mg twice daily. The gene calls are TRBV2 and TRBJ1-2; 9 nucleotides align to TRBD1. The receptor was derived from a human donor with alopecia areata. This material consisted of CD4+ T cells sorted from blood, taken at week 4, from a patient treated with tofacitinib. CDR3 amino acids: CASSTDRGGYGYTF. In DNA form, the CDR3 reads TGTGCCAGCAGTACGGACAGGGGTGGCTATGGCTACACCTTC.